This T cell receptor beta chain was recorded in a study of regulatory T cells in long-lasting Graves disease. This clonotype was observed a handful of times. One end of the junction does not line up with germline, which may come from a read error. The germline V gene encodes CDR1 MNHEY and CDR2 SVGAGI. This CDR3 region has 16 residues. This sample's time point: newly diagnosed GD, antithyroid drugs for less than 3 months. There was RNA extracted from PBMCs, and the TCR library was made from it. Arm-PCR with iRepertoire HTBI primers amplified the CDR3 regions for these TCR beta libraries. MiXCR was run by TCRdb on the multiplex PCR reads, yielding one entry per CDR3 protein. The sample holds some 370,000 distinct CDR3 sequences; about 12% are singletons and the top ten take approximately 17%. These data also featured in a second study, about T cells in Graves' hyperthyroidism and ophthalmopathy. That report adds: These patients, aged 18 to 65, had recently diagnosed hyperthyroidism lasting under 2 months.

This sequence was found in a woman aged 18 to 35 with Graves disease. V and J are TRBV6-5 and TRBJ2-7; TRBD1 matches 11 bases. This sample comprised peripheral blood mononuclear cells (PBMCs), obtained at new diagnosis, from a patient treated with antithyroid drugs. In DNA, the CDR3 is TGTGCCAGCAGTTATCGAGGACAGGGGGCGGCCTACGTGCAGTACTTC. Residues: CASSYRGQGAAYVQYF.